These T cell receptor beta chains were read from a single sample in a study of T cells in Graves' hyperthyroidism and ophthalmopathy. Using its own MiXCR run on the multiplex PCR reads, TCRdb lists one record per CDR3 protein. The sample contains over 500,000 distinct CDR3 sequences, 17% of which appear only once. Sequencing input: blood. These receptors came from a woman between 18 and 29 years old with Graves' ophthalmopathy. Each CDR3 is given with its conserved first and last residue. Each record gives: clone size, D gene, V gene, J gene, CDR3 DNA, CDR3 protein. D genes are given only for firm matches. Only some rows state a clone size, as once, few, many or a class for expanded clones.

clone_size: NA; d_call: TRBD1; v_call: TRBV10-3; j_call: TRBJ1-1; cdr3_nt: TGTGCCATCAGCCGGGACAGGGGCGGGATTATGAACACTGAAGCTTTCTTC; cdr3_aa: CAISRDRGGIMNTEAFF
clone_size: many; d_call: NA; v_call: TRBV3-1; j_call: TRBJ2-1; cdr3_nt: TGTGCCAGCAGCCGGGACAGCGGGAATGAGCAGTTCTTC; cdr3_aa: CASSRDSGNEQFF
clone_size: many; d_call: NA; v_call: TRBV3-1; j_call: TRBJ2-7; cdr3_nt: TGTGCCAGCAGCGTCGCGGGACTTGATTACGAGCAGTACTTC; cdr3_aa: CASSVAGLDYEQYF
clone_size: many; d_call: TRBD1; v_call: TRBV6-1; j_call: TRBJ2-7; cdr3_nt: TGTGCCAGCGACGAAGACAGGGGAGATCCAGCCTACGAGCAGTACTTC; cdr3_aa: CASDEDRGDPAYEQYF
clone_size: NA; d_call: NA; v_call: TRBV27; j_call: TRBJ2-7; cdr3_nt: TGTGCCAGCAGTTTGACTAGTTCGGTCGAGCAGTACTTC; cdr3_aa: CASSLTSSVEQYF
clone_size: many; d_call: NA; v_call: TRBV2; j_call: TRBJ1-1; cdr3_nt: TGTGCCAGCAGTGAAGCCGTACAACTGAACACTGAAGCTTTCTTT; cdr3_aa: CASSEAVQLNTEAFF
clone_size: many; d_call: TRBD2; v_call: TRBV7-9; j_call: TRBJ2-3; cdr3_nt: TGTGCCAGCAGCGAGGGACTAGCGCGAGATACGCAGTATTTT; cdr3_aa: CASSEGLARDTQYF
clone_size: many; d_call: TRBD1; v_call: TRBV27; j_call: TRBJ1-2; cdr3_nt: TGTGCCAGCAGTTTTGGACAGGGCTACAACTATGGCTACACCTTC; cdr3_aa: CASSFGQGYNYGYTF
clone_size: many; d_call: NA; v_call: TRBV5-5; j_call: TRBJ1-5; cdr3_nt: TGTGCCAGCAGCTTCGAGCCTATTCCCAATCAGCCCCAGCATTTT; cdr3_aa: CASSFEPIPNQPQHF
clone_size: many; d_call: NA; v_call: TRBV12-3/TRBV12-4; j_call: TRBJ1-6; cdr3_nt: TGTGCCAGCAGTTTAAAAGGAACCAGCTCCTATAATTCACCCCTCCACTTT; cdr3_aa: CASSLKGTSSYNSPLHF
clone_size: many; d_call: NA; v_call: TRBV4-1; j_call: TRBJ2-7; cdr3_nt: TGCGCCAGCAGCCAAGATCCGGGAAACTCCTACGAGCAGTACTTC; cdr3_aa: CASSQDPGNSYEQYF
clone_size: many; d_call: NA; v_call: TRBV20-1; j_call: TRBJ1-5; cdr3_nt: TGCAGTGCTAGACTCAGCAATCAGCCCCAGCATTTT; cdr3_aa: CSARLSNQPQHF
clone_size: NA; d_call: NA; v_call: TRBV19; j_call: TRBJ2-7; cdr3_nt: TGTGCCAGTAGTATAGCCGTGGGGGACCCCTACGAGCAGTACTTC; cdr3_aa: CASSIAVGDPYEQYF
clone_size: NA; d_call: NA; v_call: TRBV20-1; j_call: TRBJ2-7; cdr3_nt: TGCAGTGCCCGGTGGTCACGGTCCCACGAGCAGTACTTC; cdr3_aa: CSARWSRSHEQYF
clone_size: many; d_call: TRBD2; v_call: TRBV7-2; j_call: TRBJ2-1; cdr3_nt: TGTGCCAGCAGCTTAGAGGTGCGGGAGTACCATGAGCAGTTCTTC; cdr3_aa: CASSLEVREYHEQFF
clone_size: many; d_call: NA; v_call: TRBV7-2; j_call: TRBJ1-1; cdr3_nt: TGTGCCAGCAGCCGACTCGACAGGTTGAACACTGAAGCTTTCTTT; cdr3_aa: CASSRLDRLNTEAFF
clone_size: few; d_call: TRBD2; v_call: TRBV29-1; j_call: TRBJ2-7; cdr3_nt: TGCAGCGTTAGTAGTCCAGCGGGGGAATACGAACAGTACTTC; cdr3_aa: CSVSSPAGEYEQYF
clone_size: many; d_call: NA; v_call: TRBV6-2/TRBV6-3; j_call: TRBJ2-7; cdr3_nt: TGTGCCAGCAGTTTCTACTTACAAGAGGCGTTACAGGGTGAGCAGTACTTC; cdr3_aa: CASSFYLQEALQGEQYF
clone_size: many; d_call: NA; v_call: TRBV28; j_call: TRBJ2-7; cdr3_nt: TGTGCCAGCAGGACTACTGGGAGAACCTACGAGCAGTACTTC; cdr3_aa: CASRTTGRTYEQYF
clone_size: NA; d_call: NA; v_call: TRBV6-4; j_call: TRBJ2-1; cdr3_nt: TGTGCCAGCAGCGAAAGGGGGGGGGAAGGCTACAATGAGCAGTTCTTC; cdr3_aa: CASSERGGEGYNEQFF
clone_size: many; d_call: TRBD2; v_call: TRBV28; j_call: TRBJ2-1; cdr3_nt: TGTGCCAGCAGTTTAATCGCTAGCGGATACAATGAGCAGTTCTTC; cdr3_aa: CASSLIASGYNEQFF
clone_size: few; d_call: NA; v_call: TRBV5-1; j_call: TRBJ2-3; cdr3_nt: TGCGCCAGCAGCTTATCAGTTCGTGCAGATACGCAGTATTTT; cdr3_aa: CASSLSVRADTQYF
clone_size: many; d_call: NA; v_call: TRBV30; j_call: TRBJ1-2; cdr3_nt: TGTGCCTGGAGTGTACCTAACCCTGGCTACACCTTC; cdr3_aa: CAWSVPNPGYTF
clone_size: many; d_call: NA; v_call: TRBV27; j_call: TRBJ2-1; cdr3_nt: TGTGCCAGCAGTTTAGTTGCGCTTGGGAATGAGCAGTTCTTC; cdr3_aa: CASSLVALGNEQFF
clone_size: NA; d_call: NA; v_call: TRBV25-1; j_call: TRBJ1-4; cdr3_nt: TGTGCCAGCAGTGACAGGGCAACTAATGAAAAACTGTTTTTT; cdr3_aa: CASSDRATNEKLFF
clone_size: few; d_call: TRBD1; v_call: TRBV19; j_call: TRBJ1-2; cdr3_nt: TGTGCCAGTAGTACGGACAGGGATACGCATGGCTACACCTTC; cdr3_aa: CASSTDRDTHGYTF
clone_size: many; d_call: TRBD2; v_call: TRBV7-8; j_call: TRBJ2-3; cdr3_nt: TGTGCCAGCAGCTTAATGGGTAGCGGGGGCACAGATACGCAGTATTTT; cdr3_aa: CASSLMGSGGTDTQYF
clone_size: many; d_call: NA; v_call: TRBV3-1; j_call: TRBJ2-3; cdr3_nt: TGTGCCAGCAGGAGAGGACCATCCCGTAGCACAGATACGCAGTATTTT; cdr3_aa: CASRRGPSRSTDTQYF
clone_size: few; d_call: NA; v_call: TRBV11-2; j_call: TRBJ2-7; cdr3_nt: TGTGCCAGCAGCTTAGATAATTGGTCGGCTAGCCGAACGAACTCCTACGAGCAGTACTTC; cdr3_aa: CASSLDNWSASRTNSYEQYF
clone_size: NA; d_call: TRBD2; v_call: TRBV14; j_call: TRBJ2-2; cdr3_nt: TGTGCCAGCAGCCAACTAGCGGAGAACACCGGGGAGCTGTTTTTT; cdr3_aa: CASSQLAENTGELFF
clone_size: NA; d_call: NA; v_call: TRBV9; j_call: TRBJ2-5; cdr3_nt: TGTGCCAGCAGCGGAGGGGGTTACTCCGAGACCCAGTACTTC; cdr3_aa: CASSGGGYSETQYF
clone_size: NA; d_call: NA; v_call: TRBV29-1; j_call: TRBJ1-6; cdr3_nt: TGCAGCGTTGAAGGGCGGCAGGGGAGCTCCTATAATTCACCCCTCCACTTT; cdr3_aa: CSVEGRQGSSYNSPLHF
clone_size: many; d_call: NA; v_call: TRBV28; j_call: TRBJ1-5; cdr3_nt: TGTGCCAGCAGCCCGTTTGGGGAAGGGGAACAGCCCCAGCATTTT; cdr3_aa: CASSPFGEGEQPQHF
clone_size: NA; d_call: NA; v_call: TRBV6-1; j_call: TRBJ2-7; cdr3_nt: TGTGCCAGCAGGGAAACGACAGCAACCTACGAGCAGTACTTC; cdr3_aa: CASRETTATYEQYF
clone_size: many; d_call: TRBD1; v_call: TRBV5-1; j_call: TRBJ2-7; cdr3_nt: TGCGCCAGCAGCTTTATCCCCTACCGGGACAGGTTCTACGAGCAGTACTTC; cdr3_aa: CASSFIPYRDRFYEQYF
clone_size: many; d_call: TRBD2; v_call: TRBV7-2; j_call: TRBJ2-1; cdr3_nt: TGTGCCAGCAGCTTAGAGGGTCTAGCGGGGGTTATTGAGCAGTTCTTC; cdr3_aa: CASSLEGLAGVIEQFF
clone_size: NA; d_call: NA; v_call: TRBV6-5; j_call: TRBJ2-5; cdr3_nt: TGTGCCAGCAGTTACTCTGTCGGGGAGGAGACCCAGTACTTC; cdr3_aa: CASSYSVGEETQYF
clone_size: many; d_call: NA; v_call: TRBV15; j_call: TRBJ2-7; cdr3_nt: TGTGCCACCAGCAGTGGTCCCTCGGGCTCCTACGAGCAGTACTTC; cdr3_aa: CATSSGPSGSYEQYF
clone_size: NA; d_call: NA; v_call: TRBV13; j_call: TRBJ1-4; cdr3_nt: TGTGCCAGCAGCTTAGAAGCCCAACCTGAAAAACTGTTTTTT; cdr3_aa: CASSLEAQPEKLFF
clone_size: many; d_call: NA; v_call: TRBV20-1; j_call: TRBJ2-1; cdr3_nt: TGCAGTGTGGCGGGGGCCCACAATGAGCAGTTCTTC; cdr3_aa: CSVAGAHNEQFF
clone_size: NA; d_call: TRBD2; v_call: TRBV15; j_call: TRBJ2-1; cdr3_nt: TGTGCCACCACTAGCGGGAGTATGGATGAGCAGTTCTTC; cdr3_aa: CATTSGSMDEQFF
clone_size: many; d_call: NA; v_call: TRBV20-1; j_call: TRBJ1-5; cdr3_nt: TGCAGTGCTAGAGAGGGGGCCAGTAATCAGCCCCAGCATTTT; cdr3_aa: CSAREGASNQPQHF
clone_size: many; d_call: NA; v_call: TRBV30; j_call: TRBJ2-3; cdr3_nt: TGTGCCTGGAGTGTAGGGGGAACACACACAGATACGCAGTATTTT; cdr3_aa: CAWSVGGTHTDTQYF
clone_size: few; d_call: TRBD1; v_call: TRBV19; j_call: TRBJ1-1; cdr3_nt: TGTGCCAGTAGTATGGGGGACAGGGCAGGGGCTGAAGCTTTCTTT; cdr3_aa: CASSMGDRAGAEAFF
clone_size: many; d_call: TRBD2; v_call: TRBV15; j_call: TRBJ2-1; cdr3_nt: TGTGCCACCAGCAGCCTGCCGGGACTAGCTTTCAATGAGCAGTTCTTC; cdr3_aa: CATSSLPGLAFNEQFF
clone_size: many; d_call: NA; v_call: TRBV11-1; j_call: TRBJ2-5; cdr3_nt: TGTGCCAGCAGCTTCCCGGACTCCCGTGGGGAGACCCAGTACTTC; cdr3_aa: CASSFPDSRGETQYF
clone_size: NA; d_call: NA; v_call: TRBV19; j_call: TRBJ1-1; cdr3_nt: TGTGCCAGTAGTATAGAGGATGTCGGCGGAACTGAAGCTTTCTTT; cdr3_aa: CASSIEDVGGTEAFF
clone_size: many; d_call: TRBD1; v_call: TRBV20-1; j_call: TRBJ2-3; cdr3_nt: TGCAGCGCTAACTCAGGGGGCAACACAGATACGCAGTATTTT; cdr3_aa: CSANSGGNTDTQYF
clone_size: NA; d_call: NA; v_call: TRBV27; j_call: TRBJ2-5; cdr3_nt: TGTGCCAGCAGTCCCCGTGCGGGGCTCTACCAAGAGACCCAGTACTTC; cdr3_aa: CASSPRAGLYQETQYF
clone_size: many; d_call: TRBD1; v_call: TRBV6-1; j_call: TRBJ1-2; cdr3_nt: TGTGCCAGCAGTGTCACAGGGGGTACTAACTATGGCTACACCTTC; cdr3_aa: CASSVTGGTNYGYTF
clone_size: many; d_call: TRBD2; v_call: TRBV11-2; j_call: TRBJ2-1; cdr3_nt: TGTGCCAGCAGCATGGTCTTCAGCGGGATATACAATGAGCAGTTCTTC; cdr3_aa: CASSMVFSGIYNEQFF
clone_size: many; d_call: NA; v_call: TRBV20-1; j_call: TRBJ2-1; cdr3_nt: TGCAGTGTTTTCTCCTACAATGAGCAGTTCTTC; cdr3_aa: CSVFSYNEQFF
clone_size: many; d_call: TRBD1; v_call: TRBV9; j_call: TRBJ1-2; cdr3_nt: TGTGCCAGCAGCGCTTGGGACAGGGAGAACTATGGCTACACCTTC; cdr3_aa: CASSAWDRENYGYTF
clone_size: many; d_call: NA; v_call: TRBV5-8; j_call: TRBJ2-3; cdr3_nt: TGTGCCAGCAGCCCGACCCTACAGGGCTACTCGGGCACAGATACGCAGTATTTT; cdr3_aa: CASSPTLQGYSGTDTQYF
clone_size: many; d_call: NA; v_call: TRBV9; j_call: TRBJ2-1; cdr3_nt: TGTGCCAGCAGCGTAGAGTGGGCTAGCCACTATGAGCAGTTCTTC; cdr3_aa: CASSVEWASHYEQFF
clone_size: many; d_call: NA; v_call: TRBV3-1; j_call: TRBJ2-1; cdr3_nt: TGTGCCGTTTCCGGCTCCTACAATGAGCAGTTCTTC; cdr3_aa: CAVSGSYNEQFF
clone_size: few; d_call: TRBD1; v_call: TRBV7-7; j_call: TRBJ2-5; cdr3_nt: TGTGCTAGCAGCTTAGGAGACAGGGGACAAGAGACCCAGTACTTC; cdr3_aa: CASSLGDRGQETQYF
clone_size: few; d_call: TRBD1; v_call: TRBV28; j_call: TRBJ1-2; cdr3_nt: TGTGCCAGCACCGCCCGGGACAGGGGGGATTTTTCTCGTGGCTACACCTTC; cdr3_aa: CASTARDRGDFSRGYTF
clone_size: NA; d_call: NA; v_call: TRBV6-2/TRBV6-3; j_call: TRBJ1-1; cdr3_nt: TGTGCCAGCAGTGGGAGACTCGGGGAGGGGGTCCCTGAAGCTTTCTTT; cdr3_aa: CASSGRLGEGVPEAFF